What follows is one TCR beta chain and its context. The sample is drawn from a study of T-cell memory formation after mild COVID-19. TCRdb ran MiXCR on the 5' RACE reads and lists one entry per CDR3 protein. The sample has approximately 150,000 distinct CDR3 sequences, about 14% seen once. Sequencing used PBMCs or a T cell subset sorted from them (not recorded which). The TCR sequence derives from an adult woman who had mild COVID-19 (a few samples of this study predate the infection). Cell type and time point are not known.

CDR3 region: CASSLAGDSVAAFF. Written as DNA, the CDR3 is TGCGCCAGCAGCTTGGCCGGGGACTCCGTCGCAGCTTTCTTT. This rearrangement joins TRBV5-1 to TRBJ1-1; tentatively, D is TRBD1 (5 bases). There are 14 residues in the CDR3. Germline-derived CDR1 and CDR2 are SGHRS and YFSETQ. The ends were cut back, 0 bases at V and 10 bases at J, with 16 bases in the middle.